These 21 T cell receptor beta chains came from one sample sequenced in a study of molecular identifiers for immune sequencing clone quantification. MiXCR, run by TCRdb on the PCR reads, gives a single entry per CDR3 protein. Seen here are about 640,000 distinct CDR3 sequences, 20% observed once, and the top ten hold 0.85% to 0.9%. Sequencing was done on a sample of naive CD8+ T cells from blood, with Jurkat cell RNA spiked in. This sample's subset: FACS-sorted CD8+CD4-CCR7+CD45RA+ naive T cells. These receptors were obtained from a human donor in good health. Some libraries in this study had Jurkat cell RNA spiked in.

A note on this clonotype: Just one base apart from a much larger clone, this may be a read error. The chain couples TRBV30 to TRBJ2-2, with unresolved D. The ends were cut back, 2 bases at V and 7 bases at J, with 17 bases in the middle. From germline, CDR1 is GTSNPN and CDR2 SVGIG (reference sequence). The CDR3 runs to 15 residues. The CDR3 DNA reads TGTGCCTGGAGTCCTCGGACGAGCGCCATCGGGGAGCTGTTTTTT. Translating it yields CAWSPRTSAIGELFF.

About this clonotype itself: A much larger clonotype is one base distant, so this may be a read error. This chain joins TRBV4-3 and TRBJ2-1; TRBD2 matches at 8 bases. This CDR3 region has 17 residues. Per germline, CDR1 LGHNA and CDR2 YSLEER. CDR3 DNA: TGCGCCAGCAGCCAAGATGCGGGGGGCGGATTTTACAATGAGCGGTTCTTC. Translating gives CASSQDAGGGFYNERFF.

The V gene is TRBV30, the J gene TRBJ2-7; 11 bases match TRBD2. The CDR3 is 14 amino acids. Germline V gene lookup returns CDR1 GTSNPN and CDR2 SVGIG (reference sequence). The V and J ends lost 2 bases and 3 bases, in that order; junction bases with no gene match: 3. The CDR3 DNA follows: TGTGCCTGGAGTATAGCGGGGGGGCTCTACGAGCAGTACTTC. It translates to CAWSIAGGLYEQYF.

About this clonotype itself: A much larger clonotype is one base distant, so this may be a read error. The chain is built from TRBV15 and TRBJ2-7; no clear D gene. This CDR3 region has 12 residues. Between the trimmed V and J ends, which lost 8 bases and 3 bases, there was a span of 11 bases. CDR1 and CDR2 from the germline V gene are LNHNV and YYDKDF (reference sequence). The DNA for the CDR3 is TGTGCCACCGGAAATTGGGACTACGAGCAGTACTTC. The encoded protein is CATGNWDYEQYF.

In its sample, this clonotype was seen many times. This chain connects TRBV19 to TRBJ2-3; no firm D call. The V end was cut by 6 bases, the J end by 2 bases, with 9 bases between. The CDR3 sequence is 13 residues long. Germline V lookup: CDR1 LNHDA, CDR2 SQIVND (reference sequence). CDR3 sequence: CASSTLVTDTQYF. The DNA for the CDR3 is TGTGCCAGTAGCACCCTCGTCACAGATACGCAGTATTTT.

This clonotype was seen many times. J is TRBJ2-7 and V is TRBV7-9; D gene unclear. Trimming shortened V by 6 bases and J by 1 base, and 10 bases separated the two germline ends. CDR3 length: 13 amino acids. Germline V gene sequence: CDR1 SEHNR, CDR2 FQNEAQ (reference sequence). The CDR3 DNA reads TGTGCCAGCAGGCCCTGGGATTCCTACGAGCAGTACTTC. Translation gives CASRPWDSYEQYF.

Remarks on this clonotype: A read error is possible here, since a much larger clone lies one base away. The conserved final phenylalanine or tryptophan is absent from the CDR3, which likely points to a read error. This chain connects TRBV15 to TRBJ2-5; no firm D call. CDR1 is LNHNV, CDR2 YYDKDF, per germline (reference sequence). The CDR3 is 16 residues long. V dropped 0 bases and J dropped 1 base, with 12 bases sitting between them. The CDR3, as DNA: TGTGCCACCAGCAGAGATGCATTGGGTATCCAAGAGACCCAGTACATC. It yields the protein CATSRDALGIQETQYI.

This clonotype has at least ten counts. This chain joins TRBV29-1 and TRBJ2-7, with D perhaps matching TRBD1 or TRBD2 (5 bases each). The V gene lost 5 bases and the J gene lost 7 bases, with 24 bases spanning the gap. Germline CDR1 SQVTM, CDR2 ANQGSEA. The CDR3 runs to 15 residues. The CDR3 loop reads CSVMGPGLPGTEQYF. CDR3 DNA sequence: TGCAGCGTTATGGGACCTGGACTCCCGGGGACGGAGCAGTACTTC.

On this clonotype itself: A read error may be the cause here, since a much bigger clone is one base away. The chain joins TRBV4-3 to TRBJ2-7; TRBD2 matches at 7 bases. This CDR3 has 15 residues. Germline CDR1 is LGHNA and CDR2 is YSLEER. DNA of the CDR3: TGCGCCAGCGGCCAAGGCGGCGGACTAGCCTACGAGCAGTACTTC. Translation: CASGQGGGLAYEQYF.

The sample holds many counts of this clonotype. The chain couples TRBV6-5 to TRBJ1-2; 7 positions match TRBD1. V lost 2 bases and J lost 5; bases outside the gene matches: 8. CDR3 length equals 15 residues. Germline loops: CDR1 MNHEY, CDR2 SVGAGI. The CDR3 sequence is CASSYRKTGSYGYTF. CDR3 DNA sequence: TGTGCCAGCAGTTACCGCAAGACAGGGAGTTATGGCTACACCTTC.

This clonotype was counted only a few times. The rearrangement joins TRBV28 to TRBJ1-4, with unresolved D. The germline CDR1 and CDR2 sequences are MDHEN and SYDVKM. V lost 6 bases and J 8 bases, leaving 16 bases between the germline ends. The CDR3 runs 14 residues. CDR3 region: CASSRAGRQEKLFF. DNA for the CDR3: TGTGCCAGCAGCCGCGCCGGACGGCAGGAAAAACTGTTTTTT.

At least ten counts were recorded for this clonotype. CDR3 in amino acids: CASSLASGNYEQYF. CDR3 DNA: TGTGCCAGCAGCTTGGCTTCAGGGAACTACGAGCAGTACTTC. The V call is TRBV5-5, the J call TRBJ2-7, with TRBD1 as a possible D gene (5 bases). The V gene's germline CDR1 is SGHKS and CDR2 YYEKEE (reference sequence). The V end was cut by 0 bases, the J end by 3 bases, with 10 bases between. The CDR3 consists of 14 residues.

This clonotype was seen ten or more times. The gene calls are TRBV13 and TRBJ1-1; no clear D. V shed 7 bases and J shed 6 bases, with 18 bases lying between them. Germline lookup yields CDR1 PRHDT and CDR2 FYEKMQ (reference sequence). The CDR3 is 14 residues long. The CDR3 reads CASTVRQPQAEAFF. CDR3 coding DNA: TGTGCCAGCACCGTCCGCCAGCCCCAAGCTGAAGCTTTCTTT.

Concerning this clonotype itself: Germline and junction disagree at one end, which may indicate a read error. The gene calls are TRBV4-1 and TRBJ1-1; possibly TRBD1 for D (6 bases). This CDR3 is 18 amino acids long. Germline V lookup: CDR1 MGHRA, CDR2 YSYEKL. Here the CDR3 reads CASSQASGQTIRNTEVFF. The CDR3 nucleotides are TGCGCCAGCAGCCAAGCGAGCGGACAGACCATCAGGAACACTGAAGTTTTCTTT.

The chain carries TRBV28 and TRBJ1-5; D is possibly TRBD1 (5 bases). The germline V gene has CDR1 MDHEN and CDR2 SYDVKM. Trimming stripped 2 bases from V and 6 bases from J, with 14 bases between. The CDR3 contains 15 residues. The CDR3 loop is CASSLPLAGGQPQHF. In nucleotides, the CDR3 is TGTGCCAGCAGTTTACCCCTGGCGGGGGGTCAGCCCCAGCATTTT.

At least ten counts were recorded for this clonotype. This rearrangement joins TRBV24-1 to TRBJ2-3; no clear D. Trimming left V 1 base short and J 0 bases short, with 4 bases between. The CDR3 is 14 amino acids. CDR1 KGHDR and CDR2 SFDVKD come from the germline V gene. The CDR3 spells CATSDLTSTDTQYF. CDR3 in DNA: TGTGCCACCAGTGATTTAACTAGCACAGATACGCAGTATTTT.

Comments on this clonotype: With a much larger clone just one base away, this may be a read error. The gene calls are TRBV9 and TRBJ2-2, with D perhaps TRBD2 (6 bases). The CDR3 extends over 16 amino acids. Germline V lookup: CDR1 SGDLS, CDR2 YYNGEE. CDR3 sequence reads: CAGSVEGGDITGELFF. The CDR3 DNA sequence: TGTGCCGGCAGCGTAGAAGGAGGGGATATCACCGGGGAGCTGTTTTTT.

The V gene is TRBV2, the J gene TRBJ2-2; 7 positions agree with TRBD1. Losses at the gene ends were 5 bases for V and 0 bases for J; bases not matched to a gene: 15. Germline loops: CDR1 SNHLY, CDR2 FYNNEI. CDR3 length: 19 residues. CDR3 nucleotide sequence: TGTGCCAGCAGTTCCGGGCTAAAACAGGGGCTATCGAACACCGGGGAGCTGTTTTTT. It specifies CASSSGLKQGLSNTGELFF.

A few counts support this clonotype. This sequence joins TRBV11-3 and TRBJ2-7; the match to TRBD1 covers 10 bases. Germline-derived CDR1 and CDR2 are SGHNT and YENEEA. The CDR3 loop spans 14 amino acids. V gave up 1 base and J gave up 6 bases; unmatched junction bases: 3. The DNA for the CDR3 is TGTGCCAGCAGCTTAGGGGGACAGGGGAGCGAGCAGTACTTC. It specifies CASSLGGQGSEQYF.

This clonotype was counted ten times or more. The chain recombines TRBV4-3 with TRBJ2-1; no definite D call. V was clipped by 3 bases and J by 5 bases, with 5 bases between them. Germline V CDR1 and CDR2: LGHNA, YSLEER. The CDR3 has 12 residues. CDR3 nucleotides: TGCGCCAGCAGCCAGGGCAACAATGAGCAGTTCTTC. This translates into CASSQGNNEQFF.

Regarding this clonotype: Being one base from a much bigger clone, this may be a read error. The chain carries TRBV7-9 and TRBJ2-1, with a possible D match to TRBD1 (5 bases). The germline V and J ends were trimmed by 5 bases and 10 bases, with 18 bases remaining between them. The CDR3 sequence is 14 residues long. Germline lookup yields CDR1 SEHNR and CDR2 FQNEAQ (reference sequence). The CDR3 loop reads CASSHPDRPYEQFF. DNA of the CDR3: TGTGCCAGCAGCCACCCCGACAGACCCTACGAGCAGTTCTTC. The full variable domain, with the rest looked up from reference TRBV7-9 and TRBJ2-1, is DTGVSQNPRHKITKRGQNVTFRCDPISEHNRLYWYRQTLGQGPEFLTYFQNEAQLEKSRLLSDRFSAERPKGSFSTLEIQRTEQGDSAMYLCASSHPDRPYEQFFGPGTRLTVL.